One and the same sample provided the 11 T cell receptor beta chains below, sequenced in a study of control samples from healthy donors and cancer patients. Assay: immunoSEQ multiplex PCR; the TCRdb copy retains only in-frame clones and omits some. The sample gives roughly 86,000 clones, about 92% of which show up once; approximately 1.5% is in the top ten. Sequenced material: blood. The receptors were sampled from a woman aged 25-40 years in good health.

V usage is TRBV11-3 and J usage is TRBJ2-3; a weak D match, TRBD2 (5 bases). Trimming shortened V by 5 bases and J by 0 bases, and 15 bases separated the two germline ends. There are 16 residues in the CDR3. Germline CDR1 reads SGHNT; CDR2 reads YENEEA. CDR3 coding DNA: TGTGCCAGCAGCCCCCTTCGCGGGCCTAGCACAGATACGCAGTATTTT. Its translation is CASSPLRGPSTDTQYF. The variable domain in full, with the rest retrieved from reference TRBV11-3 and TRBJ2-3, is EAGVVQSPRYKIIEKKQPVAFWCNPISGHNTLYWYLQNLGQGPELLIRYENEEAVDDSQLPKDRFSAERLKGVDSTLKIQPAELGDSAVYLCASSPLRGPSTDTQYFGPGTRLTVL.

The genes are TRBV28 and TRBJ2-1; 8 positions match TRBD2. CDR3 length: 13 residues. Germline assignment: CDR1 MDHEN and CDR2 SYDVKM. The V and J ends lost 4 bases and 7 bases, in that order; junction bases with no gene match: 3. The DNA of the CDR3 is TGTGCCAGCAGTTCGACTAGCGTAAATGAGCAGTTCTTC. Amino acids: CASSSTSVNEQFF.

V gene TRBV7-2 combines with J gene TRBJ2-7, with 10 bases fitting TRBD1. Germline trimming cut 5 bases from V and 2 bases from J; bases unmatched to any gene: 3. The CDR3 runs to 14 residues. Germline values: CDR1 SGHTA, CDR2 FQGNSA. This CDR3 is CASSAGTGAYEQYF. The DNA for the CDR3 is TGTGCCAGCAGCGCCGGGACAGGGGCCTACGAGCAGTACTTC.

About this clone: The sample has other DNA sequences that encode this CDR3 too. The rearrangement uses TRBV3-1 (or the pseudogene TRBV3-2) and TRBJ2-7; D gene uncertain. V shed 3 bases and J shed 0 bases, with 6 bases lying between them. Germline lookup yields CDR1 LGHDT and CDR2 YNNKEL (reference sequence). This CDR3 contains 13 residues. The CDR3 sequence is CASSQGSSYEQYF. The CDR3 DNA reads as TGTGCCAGCAGCCAGGGAAGCTCCTACGAGCAGTACTTC.

V gene TRBV24-1 combines with J gene TRBJ1-6; TRBD1 aligns across 11 bases. Germline CDR1 reads KGHDR; CDR2 reads SFDVKD. The CDR3 contains 13 residues. V lost 11 bases to trimming and J lost 9 bases; unmatched junction nucleotides: 5. CDR3 in amino acids: CAMGQGGGSPLHF. CDR3 nucleotides: TGTGCCATGGGACAGGGGGGTGGTTCACCCCTCCACTTT.

The gene calls are TRBV5-6 and TRBJ2-3; 8 bases are shared with TRBD1. With 3 bases clipped from V and 1 base from J, the junction kept 10 bases outside the gene matches. The CDR3 extends over 17 amino acids. Germline CDR1 is SGHDT and CDR2 is YYEEEE. DNA of the CDR3: TGTGCCAGCAGCTGGAAGTGGGCAGGGGGCGGCACAGATACGCAGTATTTT. Its protein is CASSWKWAGGGTDTQYF. The full variable domain, rest sourced from reference TRBV5-6 and TRBJ2-3, is DAGVTQSPTHLIKTRGQQVTLRCSPKSGHDTVSWYQQALGQGPQFIFQYYEEEERQRGNFPDRFSGHQFPNYSSELNVNALLLGDSALYLCASSWKWAGGGTDTQYFGPGTRLTVL.

This clone was seen only once. V usage is TRBV4-2 and J usage is TRBJ2-6; 9 bases are shared with TRBD1. From germline, CDR1 is LGHNA and CDR2 YNFKEQ. Trimming removed 4 bases from V and 3 bases from J; junction bases left unmatched: 10. The CDR3 sequence is 18 residues long. As DNA, the CDR3 is TGTGCCAGCAGCCGAGGGGACAGGGCGGTGGGTGGGGCCAACGTCCTGACTTTC. Amino acid sequence: CASSRGDRAVGGANVLTF.

V and J are TRBV7-2 and TRBJ1-3; perhaps TRBD1 as D (5 bases). Germline values: CDR1 SGHTA, CDR2 FQGNSA. This CDR3 comprises 17 residues. V gave up 1 base and J gave up 0 bases, with 13 bases separating them. CDR3 sequence (DNA): TGTGCCAGCAGCTTAGGAGGACACCCGAGCTCTGGAAACACCATATATTTT. Translation: CASSLGGHPSSGNTIYF.

The rearrangement links TRBV27 to TRBJ2-7; 10 nucleotides match TRBD2. V was pared by 5 bases and J by 6 bases, with 7 bases of the junction left unmatched. The CDR3 extends over 14 amino acids. CDR1 and CDR2 from the germline V gene are MNHEY and SMNVEV (reference sequence). In DNA form, the CDR3 reads TGTGCCAGCAGTGTCAGCGGGAGGGCGGGCGAGCAGTACTTC. This translates into CASSVSGRAGEQYF.

This sequence joins TRBV28 and TRBJ2-7; the D is unclear. This CDR3 is 10 amino acids long. Germline CDR1 and CDR2: MDHEN and SYDVKM. V was trimmed by 8 bases and J by 5 bases, leaving 7 bases between them. The CDR3 is CASGRDEQYF. CDR3 DNA sequence: TGTGCCAGCGGACGGGACGAGCAGTACTTC. The full variable domain, rest sourced from reference TRBV28 and TRBJ2-7, is DVKVTQSSRYLVKRTGEKVFLECVQDMDHENMFWYRQDPGLGLRLIYFSYDVKMKEKGDIPEGYSVSREKKERFSLILESASTNQTSMYLCASGRDEQYFGPGTRLTVT.

The rearrangement uses TRBV23-1 and TRBJ2-7; 7 bases are shared with TRBD1. TRBV23-1 is given ORF status, its function remaining uncertain. This CDR3 comprises 15 residues. J lost 0 bases, V lost 4 bases, and 6 bases had no gene match. In nucleotides, the CDR3 is TGCGCCAGCAGTCCTAAACAGGGGAGCTCCTACGAGCAGTACTTC. The encoded protein is CASSPKQGSSYEQYF.